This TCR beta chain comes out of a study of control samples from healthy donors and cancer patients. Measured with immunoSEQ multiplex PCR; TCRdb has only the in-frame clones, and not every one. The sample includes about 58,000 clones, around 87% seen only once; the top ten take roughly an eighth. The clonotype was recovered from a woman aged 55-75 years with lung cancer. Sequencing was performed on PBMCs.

The CDR3 region is CASSPQGVGELFF. DNA for the CDR3: TGTGCCAGCAGTCCACAGGGAGTGGGGGAGCTGTTTTTT. The rearrangement uses TRBV2 and TRBJ2-2; D perhaps matches TRBD1 (6 bases). Germline CDR1 SNHLY, CDR2 FYNNEI. This CDR3 has 13 residues. With 5 bases removed from V and 8 bases from J, the gap between germline ends came to 12 bases. The full variable domain, completed using reference TRBV2 and TRBJ2-2, is EPEVTQTPSHQVTQMGQEVILRCVPISNHLYFYWYRQILGQKVEFLVSFYNNEISEKSEIFDDQFSVERPDGSNFTLKIRSTKLEDSAMYFCASSPQGVGELFFGEGSRLTVL.